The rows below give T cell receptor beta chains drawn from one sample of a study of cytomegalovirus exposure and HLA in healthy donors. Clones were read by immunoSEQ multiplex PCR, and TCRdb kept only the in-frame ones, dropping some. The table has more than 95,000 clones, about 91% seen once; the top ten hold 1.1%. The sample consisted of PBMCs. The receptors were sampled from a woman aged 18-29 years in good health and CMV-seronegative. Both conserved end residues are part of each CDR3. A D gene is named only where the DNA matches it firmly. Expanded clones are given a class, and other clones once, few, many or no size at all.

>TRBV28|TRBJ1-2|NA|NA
TGTGCCAGCACCCCGTTATTTCTGAGCGGCTACACCTTC
CASTPLFLSGYTF
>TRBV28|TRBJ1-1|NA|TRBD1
TGTGCCAGCAGTTTAAGGGGACAGGGTAAAGCTTTCTTT
CASSLRGQGKAFF
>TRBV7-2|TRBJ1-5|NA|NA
TGTGCCAGCAGTACCCAGGGGAGCAATCAGCCCCAGCATTTT
CASSTQGSNQPQHF
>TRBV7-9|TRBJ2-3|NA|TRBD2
TGTGCCAGCAGCTTGGGCCTAGCGGAAAGCACAGATACGCAGTATTTT
CASSLGLAESTDTQYF
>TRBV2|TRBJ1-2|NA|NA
TGTGCCAGCAGTGGGGCCAGACAGAATGGCTACACCTTC
CASSGARQNGYTF
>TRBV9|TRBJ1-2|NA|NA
TGTGCCAGCAGCCCGAGGACAGCCTATGGCTACACCTTC
CASSPRTAYGYTF
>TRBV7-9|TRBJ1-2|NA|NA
TGTGCCAGCAGCCACCAGGAGGGGCGGGGCTACACCTTC
CASSHQEGRGYTF
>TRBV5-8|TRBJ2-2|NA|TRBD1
TGTGCCAGCAGCTTGGAAAGGGGGCTGACGACCGGGGAGCTGTTTTTT
CASSLERGLTTGELFF
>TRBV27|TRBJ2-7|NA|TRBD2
TGTGCCAGCAGTCCTCAAGCTAGCGGCGACTACGAGCAGTACTTC
CASSPQASGDYEQYF
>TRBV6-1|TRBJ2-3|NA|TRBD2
TGTGCCAGCAGTGAGGAAGCGGGGGGGCGTGATACGCAGTATTTT
CASSEEAGGRDTQYF
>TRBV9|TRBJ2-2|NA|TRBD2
TGTGCCAGCAGCGTAGTCGCCGGGGGGGCTTATGGGGAGCTGTTTTTT
CASSVVAGGAYGELFF
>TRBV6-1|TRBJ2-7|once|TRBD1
TGTGCCAGCAGGGCCCGGGACAGCTCCTACGAGCAGTACTTC
CASRARDSSYEQYF
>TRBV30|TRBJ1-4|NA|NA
TGTGCCTGGGGGCTCCAGGGAGGTGGGAAACTGTTTTTT
CAWGLQGGGKLFF
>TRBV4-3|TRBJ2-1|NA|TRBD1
TGCGCCAGCAGCCAAGAAGGAGGTCAGGGGGCCGATGAGCAGTTCTTC
CASSQEGGQGADEQFF
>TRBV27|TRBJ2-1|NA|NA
TGTGCCAGCAGTTTTCGGGGAAGCAATGAGCAGTTCTTC
CASSFRGSNEQFF
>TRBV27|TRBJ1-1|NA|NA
TGTGCCAGCAGTGCCGGACAGTCTGAAGCTTTCTTT
CASSAGQSEAFF
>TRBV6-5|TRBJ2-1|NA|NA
TGTGCCAGCAGTTACTCAGAGGATTACAATGAGCAGTTCTTC
CASSYSEDYNEQFF
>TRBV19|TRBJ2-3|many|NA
TGTGCCAGTAGTCGACGACTAGACACAGATACGCAGTATTTT
CASSRRLDTDTQYF
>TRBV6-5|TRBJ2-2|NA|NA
TGTGCCAGCAGTTACAGGACAGTAAACACCGGGGAGCTGTTTTTT
CASSYRTVNTGELFF
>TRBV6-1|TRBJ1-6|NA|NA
TGTGCCAGCACCAACACTCGGTCCGGGTCACCCCTCCACTTT
CASTNTRSGSPLHF
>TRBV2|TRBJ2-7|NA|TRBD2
TGTGCCAGCAGAGAAGGAGCGGGATCGGTAGGAGAGCAGTACTTC
CASREGAGSVGEQYF
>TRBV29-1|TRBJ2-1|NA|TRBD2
TGCAGCGTTGTTTGGCTAGCGGGGAACAATGAGCAGTTCTTC
CSVVWLAGNNEQFF
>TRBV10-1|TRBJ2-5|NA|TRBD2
TGCGCCAGCAGTGACCTAGCGGGGGGAAAGACCCAGTACTTC
CASSDLAGGKTQYF
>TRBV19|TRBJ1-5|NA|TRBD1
TGTGCCAGTAGTATAGAACCCGGACAGGGCTCTCAGCCCCAGCATTTT
CASSIEPGQGSQPQHF
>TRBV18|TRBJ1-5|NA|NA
TGTGCCAGCTCACCTCCCGGGGTACAGGGTAGGAATCAGCCCCAGCATTTT
CASSPPGVQGRNQPQHF
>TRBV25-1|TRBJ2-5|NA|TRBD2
TGTGCCAGCAGTCCCTGGGGACTAGCGGGGTCGCAAGAGACCCAGTACTTC
CASSPWGLAGSQETQYF
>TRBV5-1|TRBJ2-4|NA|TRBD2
TGCGCCAGCAGCTCTACTAGCGGGGGGACTATACTAGCCAAAAACATTCAGTACTTC
CASSSTSGGTILAKNIQYF
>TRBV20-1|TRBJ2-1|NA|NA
TGCAGTGCTCCATACAATGAGCAGTTCTTC
CSAPYNEQFF
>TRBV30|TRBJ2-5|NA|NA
TGTGCCTGGAGTGCGGTTCAAGAGACCCAGTACTTC
CAWSAVQETQYF
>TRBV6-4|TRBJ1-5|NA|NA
TGTGCCAGCAGTGAAGGGGCAGGGGATAGCAATCAGCCCCAGCATTTT
CASSEGAGDSNQPQHF
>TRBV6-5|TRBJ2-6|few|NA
TGTGCCAGCAGTTACTCGACAACTGGGGCCAACGTCCTGACTTTC
CASSYSTTGANVLTF
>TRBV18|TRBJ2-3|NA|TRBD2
TGTGCCAGCTCACCCTCTGGACTAGCGGGGGGACAAGATACGCAGTATTTT
CASSPSGLAGGQDTQYF
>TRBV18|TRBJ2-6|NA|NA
TGTGCCAGCTCACCGGAGAGAACCGGGGCCAACGTCCTGACTTTC
CASSPERTGANVLTF
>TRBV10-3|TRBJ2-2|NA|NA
TGTGCCATCAGTGAAGGGGGAGAAAACACCGGGGAGCTGTTTTTT
CAISEGGENTGELFF
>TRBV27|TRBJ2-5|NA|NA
TGTGCCAGCAGTCCCCCGTACCAAGAGACCCAGTACTTC
CASSPPYQETQYF
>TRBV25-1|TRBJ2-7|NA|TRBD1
TGTGCCAGCTCGGGACAGTGGTTCGGGCAGTACTTC
CASSGQWFGQYF
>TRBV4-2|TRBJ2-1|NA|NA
TGTGCCAGCAGCCAAGAAGTCGCAGGTTACAATGAGCAGTTCTTC
CASSQEVAGYNEQFF
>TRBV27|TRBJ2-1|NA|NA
TGTGCCAGCAGTCCCTCCTGGACATTTGAGCAGTTCTTC
CASSPSWTFEQFF
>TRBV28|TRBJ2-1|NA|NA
TGTGCCAGCAGTTTATGGGGCCCCGGGGGTGAGCAGTTCTTC
CASSLWGPGGEQFF
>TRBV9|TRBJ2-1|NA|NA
TGTGCCAGCAGCGTAGAAGGGGCCGAGCAGTTCTTC
CASSVEGAEQFF
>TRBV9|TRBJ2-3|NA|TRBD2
TGTGCCAGCAGCGTGACTAGCGGGGGGGCCCCTATTAGCACAGATACGCAGTATTTT
CASSVTSGGAPISTDTQYF
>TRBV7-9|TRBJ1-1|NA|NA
TGTGCCAGCAGCTTAGCGCGGCAGGGGGAAGCTTTCTTT
CASSLARQGEAFF
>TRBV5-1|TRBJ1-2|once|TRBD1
TGCGCCAGCAGCCCACACAACGCGACAGGGATTCTCTATGACTACACCTTC
CASSPHNATGILYDYTF
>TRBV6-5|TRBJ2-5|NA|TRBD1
TGTGCCAGCAAGGGACAGTCCTTCCAAGAGACCCAGTACTTC
CASKGQSFQETQYF
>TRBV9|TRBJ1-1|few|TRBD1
TGTGCCAGCAGCGCAGGGGGGTGGACTGAAGCTTTCTTT
CASSAGGWTEAFF
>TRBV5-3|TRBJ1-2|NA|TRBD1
TGTGCCAGAAGCGATGACAGGGGGCGAAATGTTTATGGCTACACCTTC
CARSDDRGRNVYGYTF
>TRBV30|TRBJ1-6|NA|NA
TGTGCCTGGAGTGTAAGCCGTTCACCCCTCCACTTT
CAWSVSRSPLHF
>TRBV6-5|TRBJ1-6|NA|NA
TGTGCCAGCAGTTCGATGCCGGCAGGGAACAATTCACCCCTCCACTTT
CASSSMPAGNNSPLHF
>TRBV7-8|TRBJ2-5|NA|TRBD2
TGTGCCAGCAGCTTATTTACCGGGGGGTCTCAAGAGACCCAGTACTTC
CASSLFTGGSQETQYF
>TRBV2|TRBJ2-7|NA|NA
TGTGCCAGCGTAGGCAGCGTATCCTACGAGCAGTACTTC
CASVGSVSYEQYF
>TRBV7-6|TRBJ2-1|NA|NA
TGTGCCAGCAGCTTAGGAGCTAGCGTGTATTACAATGAGCAGTTCTTC
CASSLGASVYYNEQFF
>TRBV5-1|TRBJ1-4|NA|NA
TGCGCCAGCAGCGTCACAGGGCCAACTAATGAAAAACTGTTTTTT
CASSVTGPTNEKLFF
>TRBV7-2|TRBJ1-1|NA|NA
TGTGCCAGCAGCTCACCCGGGGGGTGGGTGAACACTGAAGCTTTCTTT
CASSSPGGWVNTEAFF
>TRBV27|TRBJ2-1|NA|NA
TGTGCCAGCAGTTTTCTGGGCTCGGTGGCTGACAATGAGCAGTTCTTC
CASSFLGSVADNEQFF
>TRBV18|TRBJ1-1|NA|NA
TGTGCCAGCTCACCCCGGGACACCGGGTCTCTCACTGAAGCTTTCTTT
CASSPRDTGSLTEAFF
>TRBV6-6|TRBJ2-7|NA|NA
TGTGCCAGCAGTGAGATTTCCTACGAGCAGTACTTC
CASSEISYEQYF